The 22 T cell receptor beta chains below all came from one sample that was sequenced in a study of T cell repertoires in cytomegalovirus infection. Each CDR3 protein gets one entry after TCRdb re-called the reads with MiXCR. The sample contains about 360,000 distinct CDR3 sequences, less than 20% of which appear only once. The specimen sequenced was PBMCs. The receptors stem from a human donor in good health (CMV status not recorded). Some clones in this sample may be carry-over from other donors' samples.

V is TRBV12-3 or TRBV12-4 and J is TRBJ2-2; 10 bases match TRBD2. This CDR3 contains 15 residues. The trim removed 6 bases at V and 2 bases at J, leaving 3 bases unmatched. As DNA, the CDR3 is TGTGCCAGCAGCCGGACTAGCGGAAACACCGGGGAGCTGTTTTTT. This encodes CASSRTSGNTGELFF.

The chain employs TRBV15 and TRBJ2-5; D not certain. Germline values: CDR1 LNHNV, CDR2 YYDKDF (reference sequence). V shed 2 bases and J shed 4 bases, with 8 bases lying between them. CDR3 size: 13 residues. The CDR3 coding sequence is TGTGCCACCAGCAGACGATTTTTAGAGACCCAGTACTTC. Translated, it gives CATSRRFLETQYF.

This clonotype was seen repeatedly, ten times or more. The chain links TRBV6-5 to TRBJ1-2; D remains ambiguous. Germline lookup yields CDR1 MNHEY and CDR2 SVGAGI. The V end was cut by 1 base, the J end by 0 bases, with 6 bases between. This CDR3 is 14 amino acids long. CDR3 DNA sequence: TGTGCCAGCAGTTACTGGGGTACTAACTATGGCTACACCTTC. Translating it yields CASSYWGTNYGYTF.

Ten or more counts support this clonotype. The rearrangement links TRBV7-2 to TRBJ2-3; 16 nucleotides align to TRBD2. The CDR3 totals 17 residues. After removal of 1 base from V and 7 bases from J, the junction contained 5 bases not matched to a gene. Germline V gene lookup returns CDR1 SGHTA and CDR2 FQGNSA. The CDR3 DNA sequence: TGTGCCAGCAGCTTAGGGGCGGGACTAGCGGGAGGGTATACGCAGTATTTT. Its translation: CASSLGAGLAGGYTQYF.

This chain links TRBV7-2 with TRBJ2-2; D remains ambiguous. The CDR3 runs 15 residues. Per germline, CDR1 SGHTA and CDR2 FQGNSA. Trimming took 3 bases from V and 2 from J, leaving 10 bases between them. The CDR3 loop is CASSFFMLNTGELFF. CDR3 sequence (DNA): TGTGCCAGCAGCTTCTTTATGCTAAACACCGGGGAGCTGTTTTTT.

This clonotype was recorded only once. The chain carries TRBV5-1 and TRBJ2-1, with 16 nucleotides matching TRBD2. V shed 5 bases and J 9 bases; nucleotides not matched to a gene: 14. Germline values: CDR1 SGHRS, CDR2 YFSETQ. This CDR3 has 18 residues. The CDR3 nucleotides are TGCGCCAGCAGGCCGGGACTAGCGGGGGGGGCCAGTTTTGGTGAGCAGTTCTTC. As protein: CASRPGLAGGASFGEQFF.

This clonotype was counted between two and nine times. The CDR3, as DNA: TGTGCCAGCAGTTTGTGGACAAGCACAGATACGCAGTATTTT. Its translation is CASSLWTSTDTQYF. The genes are TRBV28 and TRBJ2-3; TRBD1 might be the D (5 bases). V was trimmed by 3 bases and J by 0 bases, leaving 7 bases between them. The CDR3 is 14 amino acids. Germline V gene sequence: CDR1 MDHEN, CDR2 SYDVKM.

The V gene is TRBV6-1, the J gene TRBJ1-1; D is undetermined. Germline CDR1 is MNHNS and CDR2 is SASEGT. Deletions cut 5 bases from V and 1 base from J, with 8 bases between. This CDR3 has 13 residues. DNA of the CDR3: TGTGCCAGCAGTTATAACGCGAACACTGAAGCTTTCTTT. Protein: CASSYNANTEAFF.

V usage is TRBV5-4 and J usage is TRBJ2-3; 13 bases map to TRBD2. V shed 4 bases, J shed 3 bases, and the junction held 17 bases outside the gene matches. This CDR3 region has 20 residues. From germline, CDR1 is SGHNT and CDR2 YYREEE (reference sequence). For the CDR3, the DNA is TGTGCCAGCAGCCTAGACATCCGAAGTAGGACTAGCGGGGGAACAGATACGCAGTATTTT. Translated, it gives CASSLDIRSRTSGGTDTQYF.

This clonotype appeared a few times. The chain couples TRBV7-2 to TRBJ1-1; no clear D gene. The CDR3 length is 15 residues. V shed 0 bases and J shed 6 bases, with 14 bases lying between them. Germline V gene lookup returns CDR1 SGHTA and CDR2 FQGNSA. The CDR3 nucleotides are TGTGCCAGCAGCTTAGCGCTACGGGAAGGACCTGAAGCTTTCTTT. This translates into CASSLALREGPEAFF.

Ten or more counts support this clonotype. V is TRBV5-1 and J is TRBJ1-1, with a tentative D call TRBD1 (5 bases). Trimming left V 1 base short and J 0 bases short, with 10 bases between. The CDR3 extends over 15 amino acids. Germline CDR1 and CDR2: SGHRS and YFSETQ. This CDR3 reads CASSLNGAMNTEAFF. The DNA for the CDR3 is TGCGCCAGCAGCTTGAACGGGGCAATGAACACTGAAGCTTTCTTT. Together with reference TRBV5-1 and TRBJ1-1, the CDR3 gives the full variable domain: KAGVTQTPRYLIKTRGQQVTLSCSPISGHRSVSWYQQTPGQGLQFLFEYFSETQRNKGNFPGRFSGRQFSNSRSEMNVSTLELGDSALYLCASSLNGAMNTEAFFGQGTRLTVV.

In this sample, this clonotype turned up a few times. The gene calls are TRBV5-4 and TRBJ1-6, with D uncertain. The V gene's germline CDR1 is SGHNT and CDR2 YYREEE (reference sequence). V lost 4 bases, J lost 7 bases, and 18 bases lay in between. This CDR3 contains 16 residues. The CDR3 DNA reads TGTGCCAGCAGCGACAAGGGCGCGGCGACGAATTCACCCCTCCACTTT. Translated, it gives CASSDKGAATNSPLHF. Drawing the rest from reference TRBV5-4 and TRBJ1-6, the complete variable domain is ETGVTQSPTHLIKTRGQQVTLRCSSQSGHNTVSWYQQALGQGPQFIFQYYREEENGRGNFPPRFSGLQFPNYSSELNVNALELDDSALYLCASSDKGAATNSPLHFGNGTRLTVT.

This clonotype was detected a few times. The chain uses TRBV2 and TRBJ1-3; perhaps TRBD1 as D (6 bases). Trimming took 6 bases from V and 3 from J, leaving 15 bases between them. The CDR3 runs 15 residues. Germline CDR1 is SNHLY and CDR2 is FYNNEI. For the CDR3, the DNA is TGTGCCAGCAGCCAAGAGGGGGGATTTGGAAACACCATATATTTT. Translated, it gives CASSQEGGFGNTIYF.

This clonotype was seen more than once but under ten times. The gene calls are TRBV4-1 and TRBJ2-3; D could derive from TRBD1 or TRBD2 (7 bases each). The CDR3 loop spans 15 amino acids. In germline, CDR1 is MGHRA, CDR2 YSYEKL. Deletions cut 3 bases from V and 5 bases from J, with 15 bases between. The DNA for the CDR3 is TGCGCCAGCAGCCACCCAGGGGGGGTTGGAGATACGCAGTATTTT. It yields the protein CASSHPGGVGDTQYF.

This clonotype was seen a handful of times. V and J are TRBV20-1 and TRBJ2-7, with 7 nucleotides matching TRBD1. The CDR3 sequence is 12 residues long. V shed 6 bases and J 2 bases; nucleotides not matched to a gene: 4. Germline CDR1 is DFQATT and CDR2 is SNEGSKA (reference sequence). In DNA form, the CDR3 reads TGCAGTGCCAAGACAGGGACCTACGAGCAGTACTTC. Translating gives CSAKTGTYEQYF.

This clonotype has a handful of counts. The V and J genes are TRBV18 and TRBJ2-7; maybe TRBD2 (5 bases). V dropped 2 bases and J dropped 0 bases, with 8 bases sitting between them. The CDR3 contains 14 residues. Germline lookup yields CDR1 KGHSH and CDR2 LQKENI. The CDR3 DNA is TGTGCCAGCTCACCAGGGAGTCGCTCCTACGAGCAGTACTTC. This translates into CASSPGSRSYEQYF.

DNA for the CDR3: TGTGCCAGCTCACCAAATATCGATGCGGGAGGCGCACAAGAGACCCAGTACTTC. Translation gives CASSPNIDAGGAQETQYF. This sequence joins TRBV18 and TRBJ2-5; 8 nucleotides align to TRBD2. Germline CDR1 is KGHSH and CDR2 is LQKENI. The CDR3 contains 18 residues. V was clipped by 2 bases and J by 2 bases; unmatched bases: 13.

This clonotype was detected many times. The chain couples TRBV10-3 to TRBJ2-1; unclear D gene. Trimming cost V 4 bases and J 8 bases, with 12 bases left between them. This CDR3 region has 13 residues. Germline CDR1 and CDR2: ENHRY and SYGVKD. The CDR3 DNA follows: TGTGCCATCAGTGGAGCCCGCGACGATGAGCAGTTCTTC. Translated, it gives CAISGARDDEQFF.

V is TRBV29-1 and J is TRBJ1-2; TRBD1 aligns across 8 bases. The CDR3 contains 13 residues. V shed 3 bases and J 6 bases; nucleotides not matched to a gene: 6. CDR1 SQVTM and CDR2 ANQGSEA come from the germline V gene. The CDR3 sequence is CSVDPTGVDGYTF. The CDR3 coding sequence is TGCAGCGTTGACCCGACAGGGGTTGATGGCTACACCTTC.

CDR3 protein: CASRKGRQRAYNSPLHF. The CDR3 coding sequence is TGTGCCAGCAGGAAAGGGAGGCAGCGAGCCTATAATTCACCCCTCCACTTT. V and J are TRBV27 and TRBJ1-6, with D unclear. CDR3 length equals 17 residues. The germline V gene encodes CDR1 MNHEY and CDR2 SMNVEV (reference sequence). Trimming pared 6 bases from V and 2 bases from J, leaving 17 bases between.

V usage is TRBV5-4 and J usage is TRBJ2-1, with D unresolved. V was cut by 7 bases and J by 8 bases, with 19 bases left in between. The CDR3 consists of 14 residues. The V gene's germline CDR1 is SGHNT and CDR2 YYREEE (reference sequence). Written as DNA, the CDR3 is TGTGCCAGCTCGATAGGCCTGGGGAAATATGAGCAGTTCTTC. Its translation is CASSIGLGKYEQFF.

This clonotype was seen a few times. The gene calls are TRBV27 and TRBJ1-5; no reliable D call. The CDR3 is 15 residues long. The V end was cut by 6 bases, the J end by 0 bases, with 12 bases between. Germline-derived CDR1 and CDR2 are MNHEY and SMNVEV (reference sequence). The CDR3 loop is CASSLLGFSNQPQHF. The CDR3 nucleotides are TGTGCCAGCAGCCTCCTCGGTTTTAGCAATCAGCCCCAGCATTTT.